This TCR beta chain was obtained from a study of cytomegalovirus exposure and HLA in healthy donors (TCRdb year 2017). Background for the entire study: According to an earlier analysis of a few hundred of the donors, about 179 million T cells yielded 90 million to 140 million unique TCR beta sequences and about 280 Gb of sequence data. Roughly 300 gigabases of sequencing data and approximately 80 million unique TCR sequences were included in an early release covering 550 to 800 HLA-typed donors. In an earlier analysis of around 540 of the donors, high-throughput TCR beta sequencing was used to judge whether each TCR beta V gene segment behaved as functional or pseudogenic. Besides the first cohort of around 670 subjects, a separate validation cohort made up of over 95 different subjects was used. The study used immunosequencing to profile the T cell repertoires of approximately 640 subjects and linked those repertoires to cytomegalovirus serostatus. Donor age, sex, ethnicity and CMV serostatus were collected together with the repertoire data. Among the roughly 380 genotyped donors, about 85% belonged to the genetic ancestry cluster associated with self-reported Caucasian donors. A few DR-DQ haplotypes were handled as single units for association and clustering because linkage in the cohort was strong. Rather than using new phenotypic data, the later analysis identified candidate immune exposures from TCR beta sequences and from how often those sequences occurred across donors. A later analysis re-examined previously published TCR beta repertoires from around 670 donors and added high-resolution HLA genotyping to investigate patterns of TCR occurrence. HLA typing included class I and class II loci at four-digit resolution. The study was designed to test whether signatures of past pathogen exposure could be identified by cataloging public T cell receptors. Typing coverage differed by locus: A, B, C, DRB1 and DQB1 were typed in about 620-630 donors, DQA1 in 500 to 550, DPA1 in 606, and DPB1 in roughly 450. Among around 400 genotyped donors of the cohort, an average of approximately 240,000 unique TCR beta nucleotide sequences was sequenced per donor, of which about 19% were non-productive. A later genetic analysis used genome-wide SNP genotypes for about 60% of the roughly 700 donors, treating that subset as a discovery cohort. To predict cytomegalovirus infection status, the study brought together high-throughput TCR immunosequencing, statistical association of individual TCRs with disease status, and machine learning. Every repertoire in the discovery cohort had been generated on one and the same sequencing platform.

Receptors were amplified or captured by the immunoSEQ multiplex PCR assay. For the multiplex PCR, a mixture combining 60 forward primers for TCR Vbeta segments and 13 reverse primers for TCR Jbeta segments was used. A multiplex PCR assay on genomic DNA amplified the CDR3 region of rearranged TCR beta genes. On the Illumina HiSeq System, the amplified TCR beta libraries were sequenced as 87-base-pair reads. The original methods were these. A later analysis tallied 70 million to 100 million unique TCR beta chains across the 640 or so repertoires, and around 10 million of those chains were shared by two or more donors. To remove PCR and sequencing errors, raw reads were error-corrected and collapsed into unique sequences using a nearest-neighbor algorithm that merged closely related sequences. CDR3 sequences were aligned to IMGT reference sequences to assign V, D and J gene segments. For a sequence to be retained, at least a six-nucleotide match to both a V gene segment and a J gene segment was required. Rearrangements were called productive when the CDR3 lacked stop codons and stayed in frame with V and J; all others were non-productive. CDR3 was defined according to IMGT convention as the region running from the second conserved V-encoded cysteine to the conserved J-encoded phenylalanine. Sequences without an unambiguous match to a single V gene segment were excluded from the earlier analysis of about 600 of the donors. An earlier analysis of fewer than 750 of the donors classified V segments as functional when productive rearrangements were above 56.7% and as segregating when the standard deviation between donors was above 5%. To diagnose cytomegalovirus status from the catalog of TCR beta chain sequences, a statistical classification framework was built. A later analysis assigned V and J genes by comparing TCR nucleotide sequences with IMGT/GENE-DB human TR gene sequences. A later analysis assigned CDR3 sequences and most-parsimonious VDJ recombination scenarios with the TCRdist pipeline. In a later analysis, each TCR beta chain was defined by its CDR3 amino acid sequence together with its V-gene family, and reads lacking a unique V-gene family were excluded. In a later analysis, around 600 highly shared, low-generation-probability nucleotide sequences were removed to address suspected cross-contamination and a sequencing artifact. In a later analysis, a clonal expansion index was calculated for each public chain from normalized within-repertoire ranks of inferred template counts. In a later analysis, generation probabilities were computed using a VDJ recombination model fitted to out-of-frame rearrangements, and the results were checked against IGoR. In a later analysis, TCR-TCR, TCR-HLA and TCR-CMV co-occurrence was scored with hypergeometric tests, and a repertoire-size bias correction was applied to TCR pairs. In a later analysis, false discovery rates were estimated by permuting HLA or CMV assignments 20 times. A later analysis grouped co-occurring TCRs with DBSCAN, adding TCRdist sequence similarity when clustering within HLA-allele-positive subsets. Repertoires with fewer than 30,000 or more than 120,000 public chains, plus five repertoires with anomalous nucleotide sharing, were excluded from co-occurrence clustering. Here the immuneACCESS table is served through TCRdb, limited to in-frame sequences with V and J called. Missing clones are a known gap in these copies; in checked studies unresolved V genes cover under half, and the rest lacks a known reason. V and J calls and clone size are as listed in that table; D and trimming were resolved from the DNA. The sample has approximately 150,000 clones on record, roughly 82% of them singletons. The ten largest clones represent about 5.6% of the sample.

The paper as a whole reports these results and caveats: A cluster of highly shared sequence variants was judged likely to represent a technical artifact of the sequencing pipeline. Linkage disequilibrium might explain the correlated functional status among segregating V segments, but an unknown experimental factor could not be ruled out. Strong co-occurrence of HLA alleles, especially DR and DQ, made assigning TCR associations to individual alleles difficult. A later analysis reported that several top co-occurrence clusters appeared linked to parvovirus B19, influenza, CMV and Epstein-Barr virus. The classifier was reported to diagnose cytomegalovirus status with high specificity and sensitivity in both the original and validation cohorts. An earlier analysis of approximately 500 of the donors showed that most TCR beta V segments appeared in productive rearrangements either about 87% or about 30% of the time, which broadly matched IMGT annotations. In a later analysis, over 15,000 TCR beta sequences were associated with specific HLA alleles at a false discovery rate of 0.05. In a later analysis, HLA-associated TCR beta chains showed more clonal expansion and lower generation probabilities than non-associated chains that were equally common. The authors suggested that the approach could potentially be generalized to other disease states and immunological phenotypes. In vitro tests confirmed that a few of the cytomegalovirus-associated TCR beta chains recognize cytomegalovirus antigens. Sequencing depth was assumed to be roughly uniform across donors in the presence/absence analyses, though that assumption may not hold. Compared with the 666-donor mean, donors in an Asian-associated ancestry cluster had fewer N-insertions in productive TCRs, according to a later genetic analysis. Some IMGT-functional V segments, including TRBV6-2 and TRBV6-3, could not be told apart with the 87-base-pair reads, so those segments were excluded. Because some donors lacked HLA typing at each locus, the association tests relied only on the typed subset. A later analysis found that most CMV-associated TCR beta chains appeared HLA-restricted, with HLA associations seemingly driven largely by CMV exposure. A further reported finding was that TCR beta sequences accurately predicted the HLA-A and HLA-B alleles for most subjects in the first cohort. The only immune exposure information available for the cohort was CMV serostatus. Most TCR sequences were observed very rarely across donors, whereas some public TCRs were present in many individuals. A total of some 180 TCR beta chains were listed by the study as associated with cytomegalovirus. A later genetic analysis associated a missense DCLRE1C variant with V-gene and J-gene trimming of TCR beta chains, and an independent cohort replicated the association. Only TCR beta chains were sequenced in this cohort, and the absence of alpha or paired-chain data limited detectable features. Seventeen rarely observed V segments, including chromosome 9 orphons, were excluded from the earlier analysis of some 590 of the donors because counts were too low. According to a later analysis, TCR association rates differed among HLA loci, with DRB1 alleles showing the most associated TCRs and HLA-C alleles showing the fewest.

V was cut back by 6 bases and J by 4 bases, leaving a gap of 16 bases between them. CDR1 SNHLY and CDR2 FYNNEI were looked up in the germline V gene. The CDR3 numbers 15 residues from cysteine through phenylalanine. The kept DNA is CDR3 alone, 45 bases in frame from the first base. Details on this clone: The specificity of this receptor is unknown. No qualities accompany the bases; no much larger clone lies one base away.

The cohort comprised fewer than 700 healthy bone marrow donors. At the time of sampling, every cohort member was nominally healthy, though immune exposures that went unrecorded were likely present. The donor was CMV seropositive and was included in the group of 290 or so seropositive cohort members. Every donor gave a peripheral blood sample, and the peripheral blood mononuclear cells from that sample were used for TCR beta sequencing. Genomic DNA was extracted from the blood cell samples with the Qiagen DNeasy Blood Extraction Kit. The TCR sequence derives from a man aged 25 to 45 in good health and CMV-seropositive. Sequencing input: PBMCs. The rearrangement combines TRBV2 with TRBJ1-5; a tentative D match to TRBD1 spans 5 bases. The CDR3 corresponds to CASRTSGPLNQPQHF. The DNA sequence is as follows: TGTGCCAGCAGAACCTCAGGGCCCCTGAATCAGCCCCAGCATTTT.